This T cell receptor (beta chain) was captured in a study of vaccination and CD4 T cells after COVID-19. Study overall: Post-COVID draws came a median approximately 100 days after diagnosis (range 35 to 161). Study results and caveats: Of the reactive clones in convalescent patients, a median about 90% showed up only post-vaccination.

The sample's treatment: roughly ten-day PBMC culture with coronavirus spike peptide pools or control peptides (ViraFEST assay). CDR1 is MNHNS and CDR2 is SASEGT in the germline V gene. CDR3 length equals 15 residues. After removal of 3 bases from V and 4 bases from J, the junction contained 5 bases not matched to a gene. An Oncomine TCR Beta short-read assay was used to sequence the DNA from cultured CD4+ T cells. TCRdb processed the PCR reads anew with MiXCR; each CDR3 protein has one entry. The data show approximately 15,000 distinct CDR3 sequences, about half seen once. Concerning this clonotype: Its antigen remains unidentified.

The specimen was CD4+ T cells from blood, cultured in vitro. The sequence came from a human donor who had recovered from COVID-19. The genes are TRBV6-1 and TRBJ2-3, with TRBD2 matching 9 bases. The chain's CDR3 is CASSDALAGADTQYF. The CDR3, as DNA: TGTGCCAGCAGTGATGCACTAGCGGGCGCAGATACGCAGTATTTT.